Each of the 11 T cell receptor beta chains below was sequenced from the same sample in a study of yellow fever vaccine responses in identical twins. One entry per CDR3 protein, called by TCRdb with MiXCR from the RT-PCR reads. The table shows around 18,000 distinct CDR3 sequences, with approximately 80% occurring only once. The sequences come from T cells from blood (PBMCs), unsorted or a sorted subset (not recorded which), collected before or after yellow fever vaccination (not recorded which). These receptors all come from a woman between 18 and 30 years old who received the yellow fever vaccine.

This clonotype appeared a few times. V gene TRBV20-1 combines with J gene TRBJ1-5, with D unclear. The CDR3 runs 13 residues. Germline V gene sequence: CDR1 DFQATT, CDR2 SNEGSKA (reference sequence). DNA of the CDR3: TGCAGCGCTGAGGTCCCGGGCAATCAGCCCCAGCATTTT. This encodes CSAEVPGNQPQHF.

CDR3 nucleotides: TGCGCCAGCAGCGCCCGGGACACCGGAAACACCATATATTTT. Protein product: CASSARDTGNTIYF. The V gene is TRBV4-1, the J gene TRBJ1-3; the D gene is possibly TRBD1 (6 bases). The V end was cut by 5 bases, the J end by 4 bases, with 12 bases between. The germline CDR1 and CDR2 sequences are MGHRA and YSYEKL. This CDR3 spans 14 amino acids.

The table lists this clonotype with a count of one. The V gene is TRBV29-1, the J gene TRBJ2-1; 7 bases align to TRBD1. Looked up from germline, CDR1 is SQVTM and CDR2 is ANQGSEA. This CDR3 region has 12 residues. The CDR3 region is CSLRDSSPEQFF. In nucleotides, the CDR3 is TGCAGTCTGAGGGACAGCTCGCCCGAGCAGTTCTTC.

This clonotype was observed a few times. The genes are TRBV13 and TRBJ2-5; 7 nucleotides line up with TRBD2. With 0 bases clipped from V and 5 bases from J, the junction kept 3 bases outside the gene matches. Per the germline V gene, CDR1 is PRHDT and CDR2 is FYEKMQ (reference sequence). The CDR3 runs 14 residues. CDR3 nucleotide sequence: TGTGCCAGCAGCTTAGGACGGGGGGTCGAGACCCAGTACTTC. Amino acid sequence: CASSLGRGVETQYF. The full variable domain, rest sourced from reference TRBV13 and TRBJ2-5, is AAGVIQSPRHLIKEKRETATLKCYPIPRHDTVYWYQQGPGQDPQFLISFYEKMQSDKGSIPDRFSAQQFSDYHSELNMSSLELGDSALYFCASSLGRGVETQYFGPGTRLLVL.

With respect to this clonotype: The germline gene is not matched at one end of the junction; a read error may be the cause. The chain joins TRBV27 to TRBJ2-3; the match to TRBD2 covers 10 bases. The CDR3 has 16 amino acids. Looked up from germline, CDR1 is MNHEY and CDR2 is SMNVEV (reference sequence). The CDR3 protein is CASSLSAGGPPDTQYF. As DNA, the CDR3 is TGTGCCAGCAGTCTATCAGCGGGGGGGCCCCCAGATACGCAGTATTTT.

This chain connects TRBV11-2 to TRBJ2-7, with 10 bases lining up with TRBD2. This CDR3 region has 15 residues. V lost 5 bases, J lost 3 bases, and 7 bases stayed unmatched. Germline-derived CDR1 and CDR2 are SGHAT and FQNNGV. The CDR3 DNA follows: TGTGCCAGCAGCCTACCGACTAGCGGGTTCTACGAGCAGTACTTC. This sequence encodes CASSLPTSGFYEQYF. The full variable domain, completed using reference TRBV11-2 and TRBJ2-7, is EAGVAQSPRYKIIEKRQSVAFWCNPISGHATLYWYQQILGQGPKLLIQFQNNGVVDDSQLPKDRFSAERLKGVDSTLKIQPAKLEDSAVYLCASSLPTSGFYEQYFGPGTRLTVT.

J is TRBJ1-2 and V is TRBV11-3, with a possible D match to TRBD1 (5 bases). The CDR3 sequence is 13 residues long. Trimming took off 5 bases at V and 4 bases at J, with 11 bases between the two ends. CDR1 and CDR2 from the germline V gene are SGHNT and YENEEA. The DNA for the CDR3 is TGTGCCAGCAGCCTGACAGAATCCTATGGCTACACCTTC. It translates to CASSLTESYGYTF.

The chain joins TRBV4-1 to TRBJ2-1, with 12 bases that match TRBD2. After removal of 0 bases from V and 8 bases from J, the junction contained 5 bases not matched to a gene. The CDR3 consists of 16 residues. The germline gives CDR1 MGHRA, CDR2 YSYEKL. CDR3 sequence (DNA): TGCGCCAGCAGCCAAGAAGGACTAGCGGGAATGGATGAGCAGTTCTTC. This translates into CASSQEGLAGMDEQFF.

The chain joins TRBV7-3 to TRBJ2-1; no clear D gene. V dropped 0 bases and J dropped 9 bases, with 9 bases sitting between them. Germline V gene data show CDR1 as SGHTA and CDR2 as FQGTGA. The length of the CDR3 is 13 residues. CDR3 sequence (DNA): TGTGCCAGCAGCTTAACTCTCAGGAGTGAGCAGTTCTTC. Translating gives CASSLTLRSEQFF.

This sequence joins TRBV15 and TRBJ2-2, with no clear D. The ends were cut back, 5 bases at V and 7 bases at J, with 11 bases in the middle. The CDR3 runs 13 residues. CDR1 LNHNV and CDR2 YYDKDF come from the germline V gene (reference sequence). As DNA, the CDR3 is TGTGCCACCAGCGAGGTGCTGGGCGGGGAGCTGTTTTTT. This translates into CATSEVLGGELFF.

The rearrangement uses TRBV29-1 and TRBJ2-3; TRBD1 agrees at 9 bases. V trimming: 6 bases; J trimming: 1 base; junction bases outside the gene matches: 5. The CDR3 runs to 14 residues. CDR1 is SQVTM and CDR2 is ANQGSEA in the germline V gene. The CDR3 nucleotides read TGCAGCGTACAAGGGACAGGGCGCACAGATACGCAGTATTTT. It specifies CSVQGTGRTDTQYF.